Shown below are 18 T cell receptor beta chains from a single sample sequenced in a study of blood T cells in healthy people across ages. Using a J-beta primer mix together with a sample-barcoded 5' primer, a second PCR was run for roughly 6 to 12 cycles. In TCRdb, the 5' RACE reads were re-called with MiXCR into one record per CDR3 protein. This sample carries hundreds of thousands of distinct CDR3 sequences, 20% to 30% of them seen once, and the ten largest clones take 9.4%. The same data also contributed to another study, on T cells of mothers and their children.

Sequencing was done on a sample of blood. The receptors originated from a boy aged 5-17 years in good health.

The chain has TRBV29-1 and TRBJ2-1; no definite D call. Trimming took 8 bases from V and 7 from J, leaving 18 bases between them. The germline V gene encodes CDR1 SQVTM and CDR2 ANQGSEA. The length of the CDR3 is 13 residues. The CDR3: CSIAGRLGNEQFF. CDR3 DNA: TGCAGCATTGCCGGACGGTTGGGGAATGAGCAGTTCTTC.

On this clonotype itself: At one boundary the junction diverges from the germline segment, which might be a read error. This chain connects TRBV7-9 to TRBJ1-2, with D unresolved. CDR1 SEHNR and CDR2 FQNEAQ come from the germline V gene (reference sequence). The CDR3 is made up of 14 amino acids. The CDR3 DNA reads TGTGCCAGCAGCTTAGGTCCCATGGCCTATGGCCACACCTTC. Amino acids: CASSLGPMAYGHTF.

The chain has TRBV6-5 and TRBJ2-7; possible D gene TRBD1, 5 bases. V lost 0 bases and J 3 bases, leaving 9 bases between the germline ends. Germline-derived CDR1 and CDR2 are MNHEY and SVGAGI. The CDR3 contains 14 residues. As DNA, the CDR3 is TGTGCCAGCAGTTACTCGGCAGGGTACTACGAGCAGTACTTC. Protein: CASSYSAGYYEQYF.

V and J are TRBV7-2 and TRBJ2-3; TRBD1 matches 7 bases. The CDR3 is made up of 14 amino acids. With 5 bases clipped from V and 3 bases from J, the junction kept 5 bases outside the gene matches. CDR1 SGHTA and CDR2 FQGNSA come from the germline V gene. CDR3 coding DNA: TGTGCCAGCAGCAAGGACAGGAGTACAGATACGCAGTATTTT. Protein sequence: CASSKDRSTDTQYF.

The chain has TRBV20-1 and TRBJ2-7, with 11 bases identical to TRBD2. Germline V lookup: CDR1 DFQATT, CDR2 SNEGSKA (reference sequence). The CDR3 extends over 14 amino acids. V dropped 5 bases and J dropped 1; count of bases not matched to a gene: 4. CDR3 coding DNA: TGCAGTGCTCTAAGACTAGCGGGGTCCTACGAGCAGTACTTC. This encodes CSALRLAGSYEQYF.

This clonotype was detected a few times. A junction end diverges from the germline sequence, so it may reflect a read error. The gene calls are TRBV7-7 and TRBJ2-5, with D maybe TRBD1 (5 bases). Germline assignment: CDR1 SSHAT and CDR2 FNYEAQ (reference sequence). The length of the CDR3 is 15 residues. The DNA of the CDR3 is TGTGCTAGCAGCCTCACGGACAACTACCAAGAGACCCAGTACTTC. Translation: CASSLTDNYQETQYF.

This clonotype was counted between two and nine times. The V call is TRBV12-3 or TRBV12-4, the J call TRBJ1-5; D is perhaps TRBD1 (5 bases). The CDR3 has 14 amino acids. The germline V and J ends were trimmed by 2 bases and 3 bases, with 8 bases remaining between them. The CDR3 bases are TGTGCCAGCAGTTTAAGGGGAATCAATCAGCCCCAGCATTTT. Translating gives CASSLRGINQPQHF.

Of note for this clonotype: At one end the junction does not follow the germline gene, possibly because of a read error. The rearrangement joins TRBV5-1 to TRBJ1-5, with D uncertain. The CDR3 runs 14 residues. The germline CDR1 and CDR2 sequences are SGHRS and YFSETQ. CDR3 sequence reads: CASSLGYSNQPQHF. The CDR3 DNA reads TGTGCCAGCAGTTTGGGGTATAGCAATCAGCCCCAGCATTTT. Drawing the rest from reference TRBV5-1 and TRBJ1-5, the complete variable domain is KAGVTQTPRYLIKTRGQQVTLSCSPISGHRSVSWYQQTPGQGLQFLFEYFSETQRNKGNFPGRFSGRQFSNSRSEMNVSTLELGDSALYLCASSLGYSNQPQHFGDGTRLSIL.

This clonotype has more than one count but fewer than ten. The chain joins TRBV12-3 or TRBV12-4 to TRBJ2-5, with 11 bases matching TRBD2. This CDR3 region has 15 residues. V lost 6 bases to trimming and J lost 3 bases; unmatched junction nucleotides: 6. The CDR3 region has the DNA TGTGCCAGCAGCGCCCTGGGACTAGCGGAAGAGACCCAGTACTTC. The encoded protein is CASSALGLAEETQYF.

There are a few counts of this clonotype. The chain links TRBV7-9 to TRBJ1-4; 7 bases align to TRBD1. The CDR3 runs to 15 residues. After removal of 6 bases from V and 8 bases from J, the junction contained 12 bases not matched to a gene. Germline V gene lookup returns CDR1 SEHNR and CDR2 FQNEAQ (reference sequence). This chain's CDR3 is CASSPTGAVGEKLFF. CDR3 in DNA: TGTGCCAGCAGTCCAACAGGGGCAGTGGGAGAAAAACTGTTTTTT.

The chain recombines TRBV19 with TRBJ1-1; 10 bases match TRBD1. The ends lost 4 bases at V and 3 bases at J; junction bases unmatched: 8. The CDR3 covers 16 residues. Per the germline V gene, CDR1 is LNHDA and CDR2 is SQIVND (reference sequence). The chain's CDR3 is CASSNLRQGADTEAFF. The DNA of the CDR3 is TGTGCCAGTAGTAACCTAAGACAGGGGGCGGACACTGAAGCTTTCTTT.

The J gene is TRBJ2-7, the V gene TRBV12-3 or TRBV12-4, with D perhaps TRBD2 (5 bases). This CDR3 is built from 14 residues. V lost 6 bases and J 3 bases, leaving 15 bases between the germline ends. The chain's CDR3 is CASRVGGSFYEQYF. The DNA for the CDR3 is TGTGCCAGCAGGGTTGGTGGGAGTTTCTACGAGCAGTACTTC.

Turning to this clonotype: The junction differs from germline at one of its ends, possibly a read error. This chain joins TRBV20-1 and TRBJ1-2; D call uncertain. CDR3 length equals 13 residues. Germline lookup yields CDR1 DFQATT and CDR2 SNEGSKA (reference sequence). The CDR3 reads CSARTGVGSGYTF. In DNA, the CDR3 is TGCAGCGCTAGAACCGGAGTCGGATCCGGCTACACCTTC.

The J gene is TRBJ2-1, the V gene TRBV6-5, with a tentative D call TRBD2 (6 bases). This CDR3 region has 12 residues. In germline, CDR1 is MNHEY, CDR2 SVGAGI. V was clipped by 10 bases and J by 7 bases, with 14 bases between them. CDR3: CATRDLPNEQFF. The CDR3 nucleotides are TGTGCCACAAGGGACTTGCCAAATGAGCAGTTCTTC.

The V gene is TRBV12-3 or TRBV12-4, the J gene TRBJ1-4, with D possibly matching TRBD1 (6 bases). Between the trimmed V and J ends, which lost 3 bases and 0 bases, there was a span of 11 bases. This CDR3 region has 16 residues. The CDR3 sequence: CASSLRGEATNEKLFF. The CDR3 region has the DNA TGTGCCAGCAGTTTGAGGGGGGAGGCAACTAATGAAAAACTGTTTTTT.

The chain combines TRBV6-5 with TRBJ2-1; D is unresolved. The CDR3 has 11 amino acids. CDR1 is MNHEY, CDR2 SVGAGI, per germline. V lost 1 base and J 8 bases, leaving 3 bases between the germline ends. CDR3 loop: CASSYLYEQFF. CDR3 nucleotide sequence: TGTGCCAGCAGTTACTTATATGAGCAGTTCTTC.

This clonotype was observed a handful of times. J is TRBJ1-1 and V is TRBV20-1; weak D call: TRBD1 (5 bases). V lost 6 bases to trimming and J lost 4 bases, with 15 bases between them. From germline, CDR1 is DFQATT and CDR2 SNEGSKA (reference sequence). This CDR3 is 13 amino acids long. The CDR3 coding sequence is TGCAGTGCAAATTATGGGGGGGGCACTGAAGCTTTCTTT. Translated, it gives CSANYGGGTEAFF.

V gene TRBV10-3 combines with J gene TRBJ2-1; D is possibly TRBD1 or TRBD2 (5 bases each). The J call is doubtful: the DNA matches TRBJ2-7 better. In germline, CDR1 is ENHRY, CDR2 SYGVKD. This CDR3 region has 11 residues. CDR3 sequence reads: CATFGGLEQYF. CDR3 nucleotides: TGTGCCACCTTTGGGGGTCTCGAGCAGTACTTC.